These T cell receptor beta chains were read from a single sample in a study of T-cell reconstitution after alpha-beta-depleted transplantation in children. TCRdb passed the PCR reads through MiXCR, listing each CDR3 protein once. The sample includes around 490,000 distinct CDR3 sequences, about 10% of them seen just once. Sample: PBMCs, mostly from graft donor cells, taken 180 days after TCRalphabeta/CD19-depleted stem cell transplant. The receptor set was obtained from a female patient aged 2 to 10 who had a stem cell transplant for aplastic anemia, so the T cells may come from the graft donor. Both conserved end residues are part of each CDR3. A D gene is named only where the DNA matches it firmly. The listing skips clone size in some rows; elsewhere it reads once, few, many or a size class.

.	few	TRBV29-1	TRBJ2-2	CSARTGQNTGELFF	TGCAGCGCCAGAACGGGGCAGAACACCGGGGAGCTGTTTTTT
.	few	TRBV18	TRBJ2-1	CASTGTAFYNEQFF	TGTGCCAGTACCGGGACCGCCTTCTACAATGAGCAGTTCTTC
TRBD1	.	TRBV12-5	TRBJ2-5	CASVPDRRETQYF	TGTGCTAGTGTACCGGACAGGAGGGAGACCCAGTACTTC
TRBD1	many	TRBV5-1	TRBJ1-1	CASSLERTGNTEAFF	TGCGCCAGCAGCTTGGAGCGGACAGGAAACACTGAAGCTTTCTTT
.	.	TRBV29-1	TRBJ1-2	CSVETGREEGYTF	TGCAGCGTTGAAACCGGGAGAGAGGAGGGCTACACCTTC
TRBD2	.	TRBV6-2/TRBV6-3	TRBJ2-1	CASSYSTLAGAYNEQFF	TGTGCCAGCAGTTACTCCACTCTAGCGGGAGCTTACAATGAGCAGTTCTTC
TRBD2	many	TRBV12-3/TRBV12-4	TRBJ2-2	CASSRVGLGNTGELFF	TGTGCCAGCAGTCGGGTCGGACTAGGGAACACCGGGGAGCTGTTTTTT
.	many	TRBV12-3/TRBV12-4	TRBJ1-6	CASSPSSYNSPLHF	TGTGCCAGCAGTCCCAGCTCCTATAATTCACCCCTCCACTTT
.	few	TRBV21-1	TRBJ2-3	CASLSRTSGGTDTQYF	TGTGCCAGCTTGTCCCGGACTAGCGGTGGCACAGATACGCAGTATTTT
TRBD2	few	TRBV7-2	TRBJ2-1	CASSPPAGGSNEQFF	TGTGCCAGCAGCCCACCAGCGGGAGGTTCGAATGAGCAGTTCTTC